Listed below are T cell receptor beta chains from one sample, sequenced in a study of T-cell reconstitution after alpha-beta-depleted transplantation in children. TCRdb passed the PCR reads through MiXCR, listing each CDR3 protein once. Counted here are roughly 570,000 distinct CDR3 sequences, roughly a quarter occurring once; the ten biggest clones make up around 36%. The material was PBMCs, obtained before TCRalphabeta/CD19-depleted stem cell transplant. The receptors were sampled from a boy younger than two with Wiskott-Aldrich syndrome, due to receive a stem cell transplant. CDR3s include the opening cysteine and the closing phenylalanine or tryptophan. D genes are given only for firm matches. A clone size is listed for some rows: how often the clone was seen (once, few, many), or a class if it is expanded.

TRBV19	few	TRBD1	TRBJ1-5	TGTGCCAGTAGTAGCAACAGGGGCGGTAGTCAGCCCCAGCATTTT	CASSSNRGGSQPQHF
TRBV5-1	-	-	TRBJ2-2	TGCGCCAGCAGCCAGGCCTTGACAGGGAACACCGGGGAGCTGTTTTTT	CASSQALTGNTGELFF
TRBV11-1	once	-	TRBJ2-2	TGTGCCAGCAGCGTTGGGGTGTCCCGGGAGTGGTGGAACACCGGGGAGCTGTTTTTT	CASSVGVSREWWNTGELFF
TRBV2	few	-	TRBJ1-4	TGTGCCAGCAGTGCCTCAACCCCGGAAAAACTGTTTTTT	CASSASTPEKLFF
TRBV5-1	few	-	TRBJ2-2	TGCGCCAGCAGCTTGGGTGGGGGGACCAGGAGTATCTCCGGGGAGCTGTTTTTT	CASSLGGGTRSISGELFF
TRBV24-1	-	-	TRBJ2-1	TGTGCCACCAGTACATCGCCGAGCTCCTACAATGAGCAGTTCTTC	CATSTSPSSYNEQFF
TRBV20-1	few	TRBD1	TRBJ1-1	TGCAGTGCTGCTGGACAGGGATGGAGGGCTTTCTTT	CSAAGQGWRAFF
TRBV4-2	-	TRBD1	TRBJ1-2	TGTGCCAGCAGCCCCCGGGACAGCCGACAAATCTATGGCTACACCTTC	CASSPRDSRQIYGYTF
TRBV11-2	-	-	TRBJ2-5	TGTGCCAGCAGCTTCACGGGGCTGGGAGAGACCCAGTACTTC	CASSFTGLGETQYF
TRBV15	few	-	TRBJ2-7	TGTGCCACCAGCAGAGATGAGGGGCCCTACGAGCAGTACTTC	CATSRDEGPYEQYF
TRBV30	-	TRBD1	TRBJ2-7	TGTGCCTGGAGCGGGACAGGGGCCGGCGAGCAGTACTTC	CAWSGTGAGEQYF
TRBV27	few	TRBD2	TRBJ2-2	TGTGCCAGCAGTTCCCAAAGCATCCGACTAGCGGACTGGAACACCGGGGAGCTGTTTTTT	CASSSQSIRLADWNTGELFF
TRBV5-1	-	TRBD1	TRBJ1-1	TGCGCCAGCAGCTTGGGACAGGGGATACCTGAAGCTTTCTTT	CASSLGQGIPEAFF
TRBV4-2	few	TRBD2	TRBJ2-3	TGTGCCAGCAGCCAAGATATTCCGCTAGCGGGAGACACAGATACGCAGTATTTT	CASSQDIPLAGDTDTQYF
TRBV15	few	TRBD1	TRBJ2-5	TGTGCCACCAGCAGCGGACAGGGGATACAAGAGACCCAGTACTTC	CATSSGQGIQETQYF
TRBV29-1	-	-	TRBJ2-5	TGCAGCGTTGAACGTGGTCGTGGGGCCCAGTACTTC	CSVERGRGAQYF
TRBV5-6	-	-	TRBJ2-5	TGTGCCAGCAGCCTGACCCAGAGGGAGACCCAGTACTTC	CASSLTQRETQYF
TRBV25-1	-	-	TRBJ2-2	TGTGCCATCAGTGAAAATCGGCCACGAGGGGAAGTCACCGGGGAGCTGTTTTTT	CAISENRPRGEVTGELFF
TRBV20-1	-	TRBD2	TRBJ2-5	TGCAGTGCTGTTAGCGGGTTACAAGAGACCCAGTACTTC	CSAVSGLQETQYF
TRBV30	-	-	TRBJ2-1	TGTGCCTGGAGTCTCAAAGACCAGTTCTTC	CAWSLKDQFF
TRBV11-2	-	-	TRBJ2-1	TGTGCCAGCAGCTTACGTGGGTCGGGGCGTAACAATGAGCAGTTCTTC	CASSLRGSGRNNEQFF
TRBV5-1	-	TRBD1	TRBJ2-5	TGCGCCAGTCGGACAGGGGGCGCGGAGACCCAGTACTTC	CASRTGGAETQYF
TRBV12-3/TRBV12-4	-	TRBD1	TRBJ2-2	TGTGCCAGCAGTTTACGGACAGGGATAACCGGGGAGCTGTTTTTT	CASSLRTGITGELFF
TRBV5-1	-	TRBD2	TRBJ2-1	TGCGCCAGCAGCTTGGCCTATAGCGGGAGTATCGGTGAGCAGTTCTTC	CASSLAYSGSIGEQFF
TRBV25-1	few	-	TRBJ1-3	TGTGCCAGCAGCCGAGGGCTCTCTGGAAACACCATATATTTT	CASSRGLSGNTIYF
TRBV6-5	-	-	TRBJ2-4	TGTGCCAGCAGTTACTCGAGATCCGGGAACATTCAGTACTTC	CASSYSRSGNIQYF
TRBV7-9	few	-	TRBJ2-7	TGTGCCAGCAGCGTAGTGGGGGGGGCGAACGAGCAGTACTTC	CASSVVGGANEQYF
TRBV5-1	-	-	TRBJ2-7	TGCGCCAGCAGCTTGGCCAGGAGCGGAGCGTACGAGCAGTACTTC	CASSLARSGAYEQYF
TRBV4-1	-	TRBD2	TRBJ2-5	TGCGCCAGCAGCCAAGGATCTAGCGGGACTAGTCAAGAGACCCAGTACTTC	CASSQGSSGTSQETQYF
TRBV15	few	-	TRBJ2-6	TGTGCCACCAGCAGAGAAGAAGGCAGAGACTACTCTGGGGCCAACGTCCTGACTTTC	CATSREEGRDYSGANVLTF
TRBV27	-	-	TRBJ2-2	TGTGCCAGCAGTCCAAGGGCTCCGGGACTCCTTACTAACAGGGTCGGGGAGCTGTTTTTT	CASSPRAPGLLTNRVGELFF
TRBV9	-	-	TRBJ2-3	TGTGCCAGCAGCTTTGGTGTAGCAACAGATACGCAGTATTTT	CASSFGVATDTQYF